A single sample gave rise to the 27 T cell receptor beta chains below, sequenced in a study of blood T cell repertoires in COVID-19. Assay used: immunoSEQ multiplex PCR; TCRdb lists only in-frame clones, some missing. This sample has around 110,000 clones, with over 80% found just once. Sequenced material: peripheral blood. These receptors were taken from a man younger than 45 with acute or convalescent COVID-19.

The genes are TRBV13 and TRBJ2-7, with TRBD1 identical over 9 bases. Trimming at V came to 1 base and at J to 3 bases, leaving 7 bases not matched to a gene. This CDR3 comprises 16 residues. Germline CDR1 PRHDT, CDR2 FYEKMQ (reference sequence). The CDR3 protein is CASSLVPGTGIYEQYF. CDR3 coding DNA: TGTGCCAGCAGCTTAGTGCCGGGGACAGGGATCTACGAGCAGTACTTC.

The gene calls are TRBV5-1 and TRBJ2-1; no clear D gene. Germline lookup yields CDR1 SGHRS and CDR2 YFSETQ. V lost 0 bases and J 5 bases, leaving 12 bases between the germline ends. This CDR3 region has 15 residues. CDR3 nucleotide sequence: TGCGCCAGCAGCTTGGGATCGTCAGGAAACAATGAGCAGTTCTTC. Protein product: CASSLGSSGNNEQFF.

The rearrangement links TRBV5-1 to TRBJ1-2; D remains ambiguous. V was trimmed by 0 bases and J by 2 bases, leaving 5 bases between them. The CDR3 is 13 amino acids. Germline V gives CDR1 SGHRS, CDR2 YFSETQ. The CDR3 here is CASSLAGNYGYTF. CDR3 bases: TGCGCCAGCAGCTTGGCTGGCAACTATGGCTACACCTTC.

V and J are TRBV12-3 or TRBV12-4 and TRBJ1-1; 12 positions match TRBD1. The CDR3 runs 13 residues. Trimming at V came to 4 bases and at J to 10 bases, leaving 4 bases not matched to a gene. CDR3 in amino acids: CASSWGTGGVAFF. CDR3 coding DNA: TGTGCCAGCAGTTGGGGGACAGGGGGCGTAGCTTTCTTT.

This clone has more than one count but fewer than ten. The chain joins TRBV4-1 to TRBJ1-5; 7 nucleotides align to TRBD1. The length of the CDR3 is 15 residues. Germline CDR1 MGHRA, CDR2 YSYEKL. Trimming removed 0 bases from V and 5 bases from J; junction bases left unmatched: 4. This CDR3 reads CASSQDGTDYQPQHF. Here the CDR3 DNA reads TGCGCCAGCAGCCAAGATGGGACAGACTATCAGCCCCAGCATTTT.

This chain connects TRBV7-8 to TRBJ2-3, with D hard to call. This CDR3 contains 15 residues. CDR1 SGHVS and CDR2 FQNEAQ come from the germline V gene. Trimming left V 5 bases short and J 4 bases short, with 16 bases between. The CDR3 nucleotides are TGTGCCAGCAGCGCCCGAGGTTGGAGCGCAGATACGCAGTATTTT. It translates to CASSARGWSADTQYF.

V usage is TRBV7-8 and J usage is TRBJ1-1; TRBD1 might be the D (5 bases). Germline CDR1 is SGHVS and CDR2 is FQNEAQ. Trimming removed 0 bases at V and 0 bases at J, with 14 bases between. The CDR3 covers 17 residues. CDR3: CASSLARGRGMNTEAFF. In DNA, the CDR3 is TGTGCCAGCAGCTTAGCGCGGGGGAGAGGCATGAACACTGAAGCTTTCTTT.

The chain is built from TRBV9 and TRBJ2-3; 7 positions match TRBD1. The CDR3 contains 14 residues. Germline loops: CDR1 SGDLS, CDR2 YYNGEE. Trimming at V came to 4 bases and at J to 2 bases, leaving 4 bases not matched to a gene. The CDR3 is CASSRDSPTDTQYF. The CDR3 DNA follows: TGTGCCAGCAGCCGGGACAGCCCCACAGATACGCAGTATTTT.

The rearrangement joins TRBV11-1 to TRBJ2-7; D is possibly TRBD1 (6 bases). The germline gives CDR1 SGHAT, CDR2 FQDESV (reference sequence). Trimming removed 5 bases at V and 5 bases at J, with 10 bases between. The CDR3 length is 12 residues. CDR3 nucleotide sequence: TGTGCCAGCAGCCAGGGACACCACGAGCAGTACTTC. Translation: CASSQGHHEQYF.

This clone was seen just once. The V gene is TRBV5-6, the J gene TRBJ1-1; 8 nucleotides agree with TRBD1. Germline trimming cut 2 bases from V and 10 bases from J; bases unmatched to any gene: 4. CDR1 and CDR2 (germline): SGHDT, YYEEEE. CDR3 length: 12 residues. The CDR3 region has the DNA TGTGCCAGCAGCTTTGGACAGGGCCGAGCTTTCTTT. Translation gives CASSFGQGRAFF.

The V call is TRBV9, the J call TRBJ2-5; 10 bases align to TRBD2. V lost 5 bases, J lost 1 base, and 5 bases stayed unmatched. Germline values: CDR1 SGDLS, CDR2 YYNGEE. The length of the CDR3 is 15 residues. The CDR3 here is CASSKTSGPQETQYF. Written as DNA, the CDR3 is TGTGCCAGCAGTAAGACTAGCGGGCCCCAAGAGACCCAGTACTTC.

V is TRBV4-1 and J is TRBJ2-3; TRBD2 is a possible D gene (6 bases). In germline, CDR1 is MGHRA, CDR2 YSYEKL. The CDR3 totals 17 residues. V shed 4 bases and J shed 6 bases, with 23 bases lying between them. CDR3: CASSPTLIGGAGDTQYF. The CDR3 nucleotides read TGCGCCAGCAGCCCAACCCTAATTGGCGGGGCCGGGGATACGCAGTATTTT.

The rearrangement uses TRBV6-2 or TRBV6-3 and TRBJ2-7; 11 bases agree with TRBD1. V lost 5 bases to trimming and J lost 6 bases; unmatched junction nucleotides: 9. Looked up from germline, CDR1 is MNHEY and CDR2 is SVGEGT. The CDR3 consists of 15 residues. The CDR3 here is CASSPPPDRGREQYV. CDR3 DNA sequence: TGTGCCAGCAGTCCACCCCCGGACAGGGGGCGCGAGCAGTACGTC.

The chain uses TRBV19 and TRBJ2-1; TRBD2 might be the D (5 bases). The CDR3 loop spans 15 amino acids. V gave up 5 bases and J gave up 4 bases, with 15 bases separating them. The germline gives CDR1 LNHDA, CDR2 SQIVND (reference sequence). In DNA form, the CDR3 reads TGTGCCAGTAGTTTCCGGGATCCAACTTACAATGAGCAGTTCTTC. Translating gives CASSFRDPTYNEQFF.

V gene TRBV7-2 combines with J gene TRBJ2-1, with D possibly TRBD1 on 7 matching bases. Germline V gives CDR1 SGHTA, CDR2 FQGNSA. The CDR3 is 13 residues long. V was pared by 4 bases and J by 7 bases, with 11 bases between. For the CDR3, the DNA is TGTGCCAGCAGCTGGACAGGAGGGAATGAGCAGTTCTTC. Its protein product is CASSWTGGNEQFF.

This clone has a handful of counts. The chain employs TRBV19 and TRBJ2-6; D is possibly TRBD1 (5 bases). The germline V and J ends were trimmed by 9 bases and 0 bases, with 9 bases remaining between them. CDR1 is LNHDA and CDR2 is SQIVND in the germline V gene (reference sequence). This CDR3 is built from 14 residues. CDR3 sequence: CASRTGSGANVLTF. The CDR3 bases are TGTGCCAGCAGAACAGGCTCTGGGGCCAACGTCCTGACTTTC.

This chain connects TRBV5-4 to TRBJ2-3; TRBD2 matches 10 bases. CDR1 SGHNT and CDR2 YYREEE come from the germline V gene (reference sequence). CDR3 length: 15 amino acids. J gave up 4 bases and V 2 bases, and 4 bases lay outside the gene matches. CDR3 DNA: TGTGCCAGCAGCTTAGCGGGAGGGCCCGCAGATACGCAGTATTTT. This encodes CASSLAGGPADTQYF.

The chain has TRBV9 and TRBJ2-1; possible D gene TRBD1, 6 bases. V lost 8 bases and J lost 6, with 15 bases in between. The V gene's germline CDR1 is SGDLS and CDR2 YYNGEE. This CDR3 is 13 amino acids long. CDR3 DNA: TGTGCCAGTACGGTAGGGGGAAGCAATGAGCAGTTCTTC. Translation gives CASTVGGSNEQFF.

The chain couples TRBV7-2 to TRBJ2-5, with 8 bases that match TRBD2. The CDR3 spans 15 residues. V lost 5 bases to trimming and J lost 5 bases; unmatched junction nucleotides: 10. Germline V lookup: CDR1 SGHTA, CDR2 FQGNSA. DNA for the CDR3: TGTGCCAGCAGCCCACCGGGGGGGAGGAAGGAGACCCAGTACTTC. Translation: CASSPPGGRKETQYF.

The J gene is TRBJ2-3, the V gene TRBV18; D unresolved. Germline V gene data show CDR1 as KGHSH and CDR2 as LQKENI. The CDR3 spans 13 residues. Trimming pared 4 bases from V and 1 base from J, leaving 6 bases between. The CDR3: CASSLTGTDTQYF. CDR3 DNA: TGTGCCAGCTCACTTACAGGCACAGATACGCAGTATTTT.

The chain couples TRBV19 to TRBJ2-4; TRBD2 agrees at 11 bases. The CDR3 has 18 amino acids. Per the germline V gene, CDR1 is LNHDA and CDR2 is SQIVND (reference sequence). With 4 bases clipped from V and 7 bases from J, the junction kept 15 bases outside the gene matches. The CDR3 bases are TGTGCCAGTAGTAAGGGACTAGCGGAAGATCGACCTGGGAACATTCAGTACTTC. Its translation is CASSKGLAEDRPGNIQYF.

The chain couples TRBV11-2 to TRBJ2-3; the match to TRBD2 covers 8 bases. V lost 2 bases to trimming and J lost 4 bases; unmatched junction nucleotides: 8. This CDR3 contains 16 residues. The germline V gene has CDR1 SGHAT and CDR2 FQNNGV. The CDR3 sequence is CASSLRGGLGADTQYF. The CDR3 nucleotides read TGTGCCAGCAGCTTACGGGGGGGGCTGGGGGCAGATACGCAGTATTTT.

This clone has a count of ten or more. The gene calls are TRBV4-2 and TRBJ1-2, with D possibly TRBD1 on 5 matching bases. Germline loops: CDR1 LGHNA, CDR2 YNFKEQ. This CDR3 has 13 residues. Trimming removed 4 bases at V and 8 bases at J, with 14 bases between. DNA for the CDR3: TGTGCCAGCAGCCCCGGACACCTCTTCGGCTACACCTTC. Its protein is CASSPGHLFGYTF.

This rearrangement joins TRBV2 to TRBJ2-5; perhaps TRBD1 as D (6 bases). Germline assignment: CDR1 SNHLY and CDR2 FYNNEI. With 3 bases removed from V and 3 bases from J, the gap between germline ends came to 11 bases. This CDR3 is built from 14 residues. The DNA of the CDR3 is TGTGCCAGCAGTGATCCGGCAGGGGAAGAGACCCAGTACTTC. It translates to CASSDPAGEETQYF.

This chain joins TRBV9 and TRBJ2-2; the D is unclear. The CDR3 extends over 13 amino acids. V lost 4 bases, J lost 3 bases, and 7 bases lay in between. Germline CDR1 and CDR2: SGDLS and YYNGEE. DNA of the CDR3: TGTGCCAGCAGCCCCCGCGACACCGGGGAGCTGTTTTTT. Translated, it gives CASSPRDTGELFF.

The genes are TRBV19 and TRBJ1-1; D is possibly TRBD1 (5 bases). The length of the CDR3 is 15 residues. Germline V gene data show CDR1 as LNHDA and CDR2 as SQIVND (reference sequence). V lost 7 bases and J 5 bases, leaving 20 bases between the germline ends. The CDR3 sequence: CASKVGEGISTEAFF. The CDR3 bases are TGTGCCAGTAAAGTGGGGGAGGGGATATCGACTGAAGCTTTCTTT.

This sequence joins TRBV7-2 and TRBJ1-5; D may be TRBD1 (5 bases). The length of the CDR3 is 15 residues. Germline V gene lookup returns CDR1 SGHTA and CDR2 FQGNSA. V dropped 5 bases and J dropped 4 bases, with 15 bases sitting between them. Here the CDR3 DNA reads TGTGCCAGCAGCCAGGGCCCTGGCAGGAATCAGCCCCAGCATTTT. It translates to CASSQGPGRNQPQHF.